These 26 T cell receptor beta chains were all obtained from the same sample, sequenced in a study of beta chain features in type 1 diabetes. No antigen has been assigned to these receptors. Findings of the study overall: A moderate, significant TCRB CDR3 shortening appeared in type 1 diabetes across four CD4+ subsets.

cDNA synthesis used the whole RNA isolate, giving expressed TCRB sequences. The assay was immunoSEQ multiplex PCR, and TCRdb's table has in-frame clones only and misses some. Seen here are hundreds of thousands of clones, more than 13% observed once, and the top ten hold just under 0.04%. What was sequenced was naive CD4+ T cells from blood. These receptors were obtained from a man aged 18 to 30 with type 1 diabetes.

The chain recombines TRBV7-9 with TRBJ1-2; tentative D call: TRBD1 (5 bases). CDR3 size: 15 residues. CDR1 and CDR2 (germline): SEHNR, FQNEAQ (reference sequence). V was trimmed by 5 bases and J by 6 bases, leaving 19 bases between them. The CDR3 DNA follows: TGTGCCAGCAGCCCCCGCGGGGGGGACTGGGATGGCTACACCTTC. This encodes CASSPRGGDWDGYTF.

This CDR3 is CASSLTPTSSYNEQFF. In DNA form, the CDR3 reads TGCGCCAGCAGCTTGACCCCGACTAGCTCATACAATGAGCAGTTCTTC. The J gene is TRBJ2-1, the V gene TRBV5-1; 7 nucleotides match TRBD2. The CDR3 runs to 16 residues. V trimming: 1 base; J trimming: 4 bases; junction bases outside the gene matches: 8. The germline CDR1 and CDR2 sequences are SGHRS and YFSETQ.

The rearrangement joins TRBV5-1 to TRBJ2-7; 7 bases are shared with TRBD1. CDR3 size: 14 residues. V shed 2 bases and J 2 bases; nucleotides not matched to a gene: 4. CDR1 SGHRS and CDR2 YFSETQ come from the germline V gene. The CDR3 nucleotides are TGCGCCAGCAGCTTTGGACAGGCCACCTACGAGCAGTACTTC. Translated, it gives CASSFGQATYEQYF.

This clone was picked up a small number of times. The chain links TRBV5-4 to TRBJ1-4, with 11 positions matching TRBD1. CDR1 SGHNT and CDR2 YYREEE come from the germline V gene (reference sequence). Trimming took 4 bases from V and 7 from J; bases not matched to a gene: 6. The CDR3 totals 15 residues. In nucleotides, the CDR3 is TGTGCCAGCAGCATGGGGACAGGGGGTGGTGAAAAACTGTTTTTT. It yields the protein CASSMGTGGGEKLFF.

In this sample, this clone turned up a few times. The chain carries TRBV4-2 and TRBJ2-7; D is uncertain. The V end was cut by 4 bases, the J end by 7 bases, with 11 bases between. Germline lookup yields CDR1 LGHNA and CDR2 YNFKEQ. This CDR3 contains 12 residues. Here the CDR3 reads CASSRVEGEQYF. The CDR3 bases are TGTGCCAGCAGCCGGGTCGAAGGGGAGCAGTACTTC.

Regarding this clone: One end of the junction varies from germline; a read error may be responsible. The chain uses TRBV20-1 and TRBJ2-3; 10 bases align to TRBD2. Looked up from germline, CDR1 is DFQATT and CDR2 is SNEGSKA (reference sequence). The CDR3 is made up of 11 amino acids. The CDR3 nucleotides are TGCAGTGCGGTTCGGGGGACTAGCGCGACTTTT. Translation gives CSAVRGTSATF.

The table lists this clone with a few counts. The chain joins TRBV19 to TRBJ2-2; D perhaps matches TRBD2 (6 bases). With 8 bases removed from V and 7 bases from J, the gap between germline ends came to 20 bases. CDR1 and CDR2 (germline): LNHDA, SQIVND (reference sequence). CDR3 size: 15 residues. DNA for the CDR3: TGTGCCAGTCTCTCCCCGGGGGAGGTTATCGGGGAGCTGTTTTTT. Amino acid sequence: CASLSPGEVIGELFF. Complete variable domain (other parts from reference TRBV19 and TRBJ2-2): DGGITQSPKYLFRKEGQNVTLSCEQNLNHDAMYWYRQDPGQGLRLIYYSQIVNDFQKGDIAEGYSVSREKKESFPLTVTSAQKNPTAFYLCASLSPGEVIGELFFGEGSRLTVL.

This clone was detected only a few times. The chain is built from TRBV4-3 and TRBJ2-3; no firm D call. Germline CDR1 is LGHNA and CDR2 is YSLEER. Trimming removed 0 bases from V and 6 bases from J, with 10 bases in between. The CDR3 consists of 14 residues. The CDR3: CASSQEIPSDTQYF. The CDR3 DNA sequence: TGCGCCAGCAGCCAAGAGATCCCCTCGGATACGCAGTATTTT.

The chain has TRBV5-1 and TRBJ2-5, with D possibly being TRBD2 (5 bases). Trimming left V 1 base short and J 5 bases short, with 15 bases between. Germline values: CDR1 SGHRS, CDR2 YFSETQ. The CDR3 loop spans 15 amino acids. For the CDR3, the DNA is TGCGCCAGCAGCTTGAGCGGAATTGGGCCCGAGACCCAGTACTTC. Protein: CASSLSGIGPETQYF. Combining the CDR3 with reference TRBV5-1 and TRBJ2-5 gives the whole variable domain KAGVTQTPRYLIKTRGQQVTLSCSPISGHRSVSWYQQTPGQGLQFLFEYFSETQRNKGNFPGRFSGRQFSNSRSEMNVSTLELGDSALYLCASSLSGIGPETQYFGPGTRLLVL.

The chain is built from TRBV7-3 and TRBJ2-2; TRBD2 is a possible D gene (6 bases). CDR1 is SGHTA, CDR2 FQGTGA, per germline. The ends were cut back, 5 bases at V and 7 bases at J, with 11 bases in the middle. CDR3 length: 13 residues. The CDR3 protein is CASSQSSDGELFF. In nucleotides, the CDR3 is TGTGCCAGCAGCCAATCTAGCGACGGGGAGCTGTTTTTT. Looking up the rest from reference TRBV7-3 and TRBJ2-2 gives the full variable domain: GAGVSQTPSNKVTEKGKYVELRCDPISGHTALYWYRQSLGQGPEFLIYFQGTGAADDSGLPNDRFFAVRPEGSVSTLKIQRTERGDSAVYLCASSQSSDGELFFGEGSRLTVL.

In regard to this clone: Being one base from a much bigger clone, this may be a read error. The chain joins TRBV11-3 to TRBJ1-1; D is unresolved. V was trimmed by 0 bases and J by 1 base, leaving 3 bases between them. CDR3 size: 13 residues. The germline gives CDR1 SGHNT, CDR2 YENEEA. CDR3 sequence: CASSLEGNTEAFF. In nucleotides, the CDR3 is TGTGCCAGCAGCTTAGAGGGGAACACTGAAGCTTTCTTT.

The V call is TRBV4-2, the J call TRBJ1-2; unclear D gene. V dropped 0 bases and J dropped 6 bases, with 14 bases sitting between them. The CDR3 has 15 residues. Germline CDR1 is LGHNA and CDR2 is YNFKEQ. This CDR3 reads CASSQEFRQNNGYTF. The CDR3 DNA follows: TGTGCCAGCAGCCAAGAGTTTCGCCAGAATAATGGCTACACCTTC.

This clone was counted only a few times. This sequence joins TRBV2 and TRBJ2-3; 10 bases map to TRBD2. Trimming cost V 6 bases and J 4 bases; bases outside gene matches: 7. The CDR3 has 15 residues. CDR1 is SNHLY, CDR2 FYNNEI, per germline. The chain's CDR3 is CASRIAGGPADTQYF. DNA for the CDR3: TGTGCCAGCAGAATAGCGGGGGGCCCCGCAGATACGCAGTATTTT.

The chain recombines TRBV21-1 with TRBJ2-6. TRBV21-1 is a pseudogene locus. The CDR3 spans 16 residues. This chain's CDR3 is CASSIDYASGANVLTF. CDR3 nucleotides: TGTGCCAGCAGCATCGATTATGCCTCTGGGGCCAACGTCCTGACTTTC.

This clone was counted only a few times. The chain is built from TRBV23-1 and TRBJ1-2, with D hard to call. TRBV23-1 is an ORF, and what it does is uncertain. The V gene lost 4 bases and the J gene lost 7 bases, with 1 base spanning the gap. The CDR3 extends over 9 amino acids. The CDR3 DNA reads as TGCGCCAGCAGTCGTGGCTACACCTTC. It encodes CASSRGYTF.

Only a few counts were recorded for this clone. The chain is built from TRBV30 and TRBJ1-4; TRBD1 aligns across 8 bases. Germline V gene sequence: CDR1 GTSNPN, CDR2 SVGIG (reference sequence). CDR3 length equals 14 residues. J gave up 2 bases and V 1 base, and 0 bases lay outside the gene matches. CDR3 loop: CAWSGQGTNEKLFF. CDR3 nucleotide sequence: TGTGCCTGGAGTGGACAGGGGACTAATGAAAAACTGTTTTTT.

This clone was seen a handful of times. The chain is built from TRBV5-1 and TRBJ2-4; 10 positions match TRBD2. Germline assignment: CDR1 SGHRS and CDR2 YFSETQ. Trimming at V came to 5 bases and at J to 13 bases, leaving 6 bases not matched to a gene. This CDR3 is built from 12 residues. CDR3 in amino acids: CASRQGLAAQYF. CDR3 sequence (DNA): TGCGCCAGCAGACAAGGACTAGCGGCACAGTACTTC. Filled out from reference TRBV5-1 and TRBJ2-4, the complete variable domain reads KAGVTQTPRYLIKTRGQQVTLSCSPISGHRSVSWYQQTPGQGLQFLFEYFSETQRNKGNFPGRFSGRQFSNSRSEMNVSTLELGDSALYLCASRQGLAAQYFGAGTRLSVL.

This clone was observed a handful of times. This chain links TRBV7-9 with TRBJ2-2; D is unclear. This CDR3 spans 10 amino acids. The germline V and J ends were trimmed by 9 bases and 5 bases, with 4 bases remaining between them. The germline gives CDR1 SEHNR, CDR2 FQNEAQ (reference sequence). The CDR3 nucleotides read TGTGCCAGTGAAACCGGGGAGCTGTTTTTT. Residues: CASETGELFF.

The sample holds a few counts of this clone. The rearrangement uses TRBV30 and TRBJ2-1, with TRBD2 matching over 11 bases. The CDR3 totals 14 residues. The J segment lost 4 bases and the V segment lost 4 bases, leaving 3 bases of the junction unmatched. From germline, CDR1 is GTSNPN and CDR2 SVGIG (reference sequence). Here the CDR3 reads CAWTGTSGYNEQFF. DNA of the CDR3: TGTGCCTGGACCGGGACTAGCGGATACAATGAGCAGTTCTTC.

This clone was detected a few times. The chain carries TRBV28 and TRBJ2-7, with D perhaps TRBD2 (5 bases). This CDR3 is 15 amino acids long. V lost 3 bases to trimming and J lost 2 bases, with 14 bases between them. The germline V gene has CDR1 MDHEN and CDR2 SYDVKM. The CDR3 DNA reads TGTGCCAGCAGTTTCGGGGTTATGAGTACCTACGAGCAGTACTTC. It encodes CASSFGVMSTYEQYF.

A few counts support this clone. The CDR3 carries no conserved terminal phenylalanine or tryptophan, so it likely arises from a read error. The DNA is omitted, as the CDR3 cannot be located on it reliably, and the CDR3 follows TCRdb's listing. The CDR3 reads CASSQVRLGQGARI. The chain couples TRBV14 to TRBJ1-1; TRBD1, the table's D call, was not compared with the DNA. Germline V gene sequence: CDR1 SGHDN, CDR2 FVKESK. From its first to its last residue, the CDR3 has 14 amino acids.

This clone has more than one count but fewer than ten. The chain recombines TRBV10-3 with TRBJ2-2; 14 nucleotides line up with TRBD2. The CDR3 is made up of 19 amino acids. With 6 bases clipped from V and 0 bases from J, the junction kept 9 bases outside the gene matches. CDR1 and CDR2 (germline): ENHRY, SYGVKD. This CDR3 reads CAIRPGLAGGAANTGELFF. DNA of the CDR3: TGTGCCATCAGGCCTGGACTAGCGGGGGGAGCAGCGAACACCGGGGAGCTGTTTTTT.

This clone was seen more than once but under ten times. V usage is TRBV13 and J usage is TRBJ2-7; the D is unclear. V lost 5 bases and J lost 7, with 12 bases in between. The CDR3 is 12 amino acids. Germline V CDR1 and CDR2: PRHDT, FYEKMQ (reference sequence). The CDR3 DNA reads TGTGCCAGCAGCCCCAAGGCTGGGGAGCAGTACTTC. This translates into CASSPKAGEQYF.

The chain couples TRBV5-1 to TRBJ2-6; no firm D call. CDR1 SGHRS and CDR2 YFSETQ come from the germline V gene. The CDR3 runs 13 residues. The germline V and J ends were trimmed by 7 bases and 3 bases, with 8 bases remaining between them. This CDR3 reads CASHAGGANVLTF. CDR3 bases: TGCGCCAGCCACGCTGGTGGGGCCAACGTCCTGACTTTC.

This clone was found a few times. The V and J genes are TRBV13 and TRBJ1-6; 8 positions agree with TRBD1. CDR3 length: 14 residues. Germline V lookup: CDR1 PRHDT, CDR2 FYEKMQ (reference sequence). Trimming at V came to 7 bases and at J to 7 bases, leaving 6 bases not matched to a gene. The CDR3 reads CASTLGQGNSPLHF. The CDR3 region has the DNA TGTGCCAGCACCCTCGGACAGGGAAATTCACCCCTCCACTTT.

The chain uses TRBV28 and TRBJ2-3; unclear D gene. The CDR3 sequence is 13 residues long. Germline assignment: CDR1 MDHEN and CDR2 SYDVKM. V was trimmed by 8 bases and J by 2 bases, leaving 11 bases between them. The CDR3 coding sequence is TGTGCCAGCGGGGTGGGGTTCACAGATACGCAGTATTTT. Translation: CASGVGFTDTQYF.